This record covers a single T cell receptor beta chain. This sample is drawn from a study of technical replicates of blood from four donors. V was cut by 3 bases and J by 4 bases, with 3 bases left in between. Germline CDR1 GTSNPN, CDR2 SVGIG (reference sequence). The CDR3 is made up of 10 amino acids. Sequencing used immunoSEQ multiplex PCR; TCRdb keeps in-frame clones, though not all of them. The sample records some 74,000 clones, around 97% being singletons. The chain recombines TRBV30 with TRBJ1-2; no definite D call. Material for sequencing was T cells isolated from PBMCs. This TCR came from a human donor in good health. DNA of the CDR3: TGTGCCTGGAGGAGCTATGGCTACACCTTC. Amino acid sequence: CAWRSYGYTF.